This T cell receptor (beta chain) was sequenced for a study of T cells in women clearing cervical HPV infection. V gave up 5 bases and J gave up 8 bases, with 19 bases separating them. This CDR3 has 15 amino acids. The germline V gene encodes CDR1 SEHNR and CDR2 FQNEAQ (reference sequence). Measured with immunoSEQ multiplex PCR; TCRdb has only the in-frame clones, and not every one. This sample lists under 45,000 clones; its ten largest clones have 5.8%. Of note for this clone: The read ends 3 residues before the CDR3 terminus; that terminus is restored from the germline J gene.

V and J are TRBV7-9 and TRBJ2-1; the D gene is possibly TRBD2 (6 bases). The sequence was collected from a woman between 18 and 70 years old with a cervical HPV16 infection that either progressed to CIN3+ or cleared (not recorded which). The specimen was blood buffy coat. The sequenced CDR3 bases are TGTGCCAGCAGCCTTCGGACTTGCGGGAACGATGAG. This gives the protein CASSLRTCGNDE. The full CDR3 is CASSLRTCGNDEQFF.